This T cell receptor (beta chain) was captured by sequencing in a study of blood T cell repertoires in COVID-19. Study-wide context: Samples came from the United States, Italy and Spain, spanning acute and convalescent COVID-19.

The J segment lost 6 bases and the V segment lost 6 bases, leaving 10 bases of the junction unmatched. Germline CDR1 is MNHEY and CDR2 is SVGEGT. The CDR3 is 14 residues long. The repertoire was sequenced with immunoSEQ multiplex PCR; TCRdb's copy has only in-frame clones and lacks some. The table records about 260,000 clones, approximately 89% of them present only once. The sequence was obtained from a man in his forties or fifties who had recovered from COVID-19. The chain recombines TRBV6-2 or TRBV6-3 with TRBJ1-1, with 7 bases aligning to TRBD1. The sequencing input was peripheral blood. The CDR3 DNA is TGTGCCAGCAGCATCGACAGGGAGACTTCTGAAGCTTTCTTT. As protein: CASSIDRETSEAFF.